The 27 T cell receptor beta chains given below trace back to one sample, sequenced in a study of shared clonotypes between healthy human individuals. Assay used: immunoSEQ multiplex PCR; TCRdb lists only in-frame clones, some missing. The repertoire holds hundreds of thousands of clones, with roughly 96% as singletons. Cells designated naive CD8 were CD45RO-negative and were positively selected for CCR7, with terminally differentiated effector memory CD45RA+ cells excluded. The sequenced sample consisted of naive CD8+ T cells sorted from blood. The receptor set was obtained from a woman in her thirties in good health.

The rearrangement joins TRBV5-6 to TRBJ2-7; D call uncertain. This CDR3 is 16 amino acids long. Deletions cut 0 bases from V and 2 bases from J, with 15 bases between. In germline, CDR1 is SGHDT, CDR2 YYEEEE. The CDR3 loop reads CASSLAGKSLAYEQYF. The CDR3 DNA reads as TGTGCCAGCAGCTTGGCCGGAAAATCGTTGGCCTACGAGCAGTACTTC. Full variable domain (outside the CDR3, taken from reference TRBV5-6 and TRBJ2-7): DAGVTQSPTHLIKTRGQQVTLRCSPKSGHDTVSWYQQALGQGPQFIFQYYEEEERQRGNFPDRFSGHQFPNYSSELNVNALLLGDSALYLCASSLAGKSLAYEQYFGPGTRLTVT.

The chain carries TRBV29-1 and TRBJ2-7; possibly TRBD2 for D (6 bases). The CDR3 is 13 residues long. The germline gives CDR1 SQVTM, CDR2 ANQGSEA. Trimming took off 4 bases at V and 4 bases at J, with 14 bases between the two ends. The CDR3 DNA reads TGCAGCGTTGTCACGTCTAGCGCGTACGAGCAGTACTTC. Translating it yields CSVVTSSAYEQYF.

V is TRBV5-6 and J is TRBJ2-7; D possibly corresponds to TRBD2 (6 bases). Trimming took 4 bases from V and 7 from J, leaving 15 bases between them. There are 13 residues in the CDR3. Looked up from germline, CDR1 is SGHDT and CDR2 is YYEEEE. CDR3 DNA sequence: TGTGCCAGCAGCGCGGACTATCCGGGAGAGCAGTACTTC. As protein: CASSADYPGEQYF.

The genes are TRBV27 and TRBJ2-2, with 9 bases aligning to TRBD1. Germline V gene sequence: CDR1 MNHEY, CDR2 SMNVEV (reference sequence). The CDR3 is made up of 16 amino acids. Trimming took 3 bases from V and 3 from J; bases not matched to a gene: 5. The CDR3, as DNA: TGTGCCAGCAGTTTTAGACAGGGGGGAGACACCGGGGAGCTGTTTTTT. Amino acids: CASSFRQGGDTGELFF.

V is TRBV28 and J is TRBJ2-7; 9 bases match TRBD1. Germline V CDR1 and CDR2: MDHEN, SYDVKM. CDR3 length: 13 residues. The V gene end was trimmed by 5 bases and the J gene end by 6 bases; junction bases not matched to a gene: 5. Here the CDR3 reads CASSHGTGSEQYF. CDR3 DNA sequence: TGTGCCAGCAGTCACGGGACAGGGAGCGAGCAGTACTTC.

This clone was found once. J is TRBJ2-2 and V is TRBV5-1; 10 nucleotides match TRBD2. The CDR3 length is 17 residues. The V gene's germline CDR1 is SGHRS and CDR2 YFSETQ. The V segment lost 1 base and the J segment 5 bases; nucleotides outside the gene matches: 8. CDR3 sequence (DNA): TGCGCCAGCAGCTTGATCCTAGCGGGAGTAGGTACCGGGGAGCTGTTTTTT. Amino acids: CASSLILAGVGTGELFF.

The chain recombines TRBV9 with TRBJ1-4; 11 positions match TRBD1. Trimming took 4 bases from V and 6 from J; bases not matched to a gene: 5. CDR1 and CDR2 (germline): SGDLS, YYNGEE. CDR3 length: 15 amino acids. The CDR3 region has the DNA TGTGCCAGCAGCCCCCAGGGACAGGGGGATGAAAAACTGTTTTTT. This sequence encodes CASSPQGQGDEKLFF.

This clone was recorded only once. V usage is TRBV19 and J usage is TRBJ1-4; D is undetermined. V lost 5 bases and J lost 8, with 12 bases in between. Germline V lookup: CDR1 LNHDA, CDR2 SQIVND (reference sequence). The CDR3 is 13 residues long. CDR3: CASSPTNPEKLFF. CDR3 nucleotide sequence: TGTGCCAGTAGTCCCACCAATCCGGAAAAACTGTTTTTT.

Details on this clone: Additional DNA sequences in this sample encode the identical CDR3. This rearrangement joins TRBV28 to TRBJ2-5; a weak D match, TRBD2 (5 bases). The J call may not be correct, given that the DNA end is closer to TRBJ2-7. CDR1 MDHEN and CDR2 SYDVKM come from the germline V gene. The CDR3 is 11 residues long. This CDR3 reads CASSLGDEQYF. The CDR3 bases are TGTGCCAGCAGTTTGGGAGACGAGCAGTACTTC.

The genes are TRBV28 and TRBJ2-7; possibly TRBD2 for D (5 bases). The CDR3 has 16 amino acids. Trimming stripped 1 base from V and 0 bases from J, with 13 bases between. Germline V lookup: CDR1 MDHEN, CDR2 SYDVKM. CDR3 sequence: CASSLSEAGGSYEQYF. The CDR3 DNA reads as TGTGCCAGCAGTTTATCCGAGGCAGGAGGCTCCTACGAGCAGTACTTC.

The sample holds a few counts of this clone. This CDR3 is also generated by other DNA sequences in the sample. V usage is TRBV19 and J usage is TRBJ1-5; D is unresolved. Germline values: CDR1 LNHDA, CDR2 SQIVND (reference sequence). CDR3 length equals 14 residues. V shed 2 bases and J shed 0 bases, with 5 bases lying between them. The CDR3 DNA follows: TGTGCCAGTAGTATAAGGGATAGCAATCAGCCCCAGCATTTT. It specifies CASSIRDSNQPQHF.

This chain joins TRBV4-1 and TRBJ2-2; 9 bases match TRBD2. The CDR3 length is 16 residues. Germline CDR1 reads MGHRA; CDR2 reads YSYEKL. Losses at the gene ends were 4 bases for V and 0 bases for J; bases not matched to a gene: 3. This CDR3 reads CASSLPSGANTGELFF. As DNA, the CDR3 is TGCGCCAGCAGCCTACCTAGCGGGGCGAACACCGGGGAGCTGTTTTTT.

CDR3 loop: CASSRPEAGGPDEQFF. Here the CDR3 DNA reads TGTGCCAGCAGCCGTCCGGAAGCGGGAGGGCCTGATGAGCAGTTCTTC. This chain joins TRBV14 and TRBJ2-1; 10 bases align to TRBD2. The germline V gene encodes CDR1 SGHDN and CDR2 FVKESK. The J segment lost 8 bases and the V segment lost 4 bases, leaving 11 bases of the junction unmatched. The CDR3 length is 16 residues.

This clone came up once. CDR3 sequence reads: CATSWGREQYF. For the CDR3, the DNA is TGTGCCACGAGTTGGGGACGCGAGCAGTACTTC. V usage is TRBV6-6 and J usage is TRBJ2-7; D is perhaps TRBD1 or TRBD2 (5 bases each). This CDR3 spans 11 amino acids. Germline CDR1 is MNHNY and CDR2 is SVGAGI (reference sequence). Trimming stripped 10 bases from V and 6 bases from J, with 13 bases between.

The sample holds one count of this clone. The rearrangement joins TRBV4-1 to TRBJ1-2; the D gene is possibly TRBD1 (5 bases). The CDR3 runs to 16 residues. Between the trimmed V and J ends, which lost 4 bases and 8 bases, there was a span of 23 bases. From germline, CDR1 is MGHRA and CDR2 YSYEKL. CDR3 DNA: TGCGCCAGCAGCCCCCCGTGGGGGAAAACGACCCGGGGCTACACCTTC. Amino acid sequence: CASSPPWGKTTRGYTF.

Concerning this clone itself: In the same sample, other DNA sequences code for this CDR3. For the CDR3, the DNA is TGTGCCAGTAGTATGCCCGCCAGCCGCAATCAGCCCCAGCATTTT. Residues: CASSMPASRNQPQHF. The rearrangement links TRBV19 to TRBJ1-5; D gene uncertain. The CDR3 length is 15 residues. Germline V gene data show CDR1 as LNHDA and CDR2 as SQIVND (reference sequence). V lost 3 bases and J 2 bases, leaving 11 bases between the germline ends.

The rearrangement links TRBV28 to TRBJ1-5, with no clear D. The CDR3 consists of 13 residues. With 5 bases removed from V and 6 bases from J, the gap between germline ends came to 11 bases. The germline V gene has CDR1 MDHEN and CDR2 SYDVKM. The CDR3 loop is CASSPRSPQPQHF. DNA of the CDR3: TGTGCCAGCAGTCCTAGGTCCCCTCAGCCCCAGCATTTT.

This chain connects TRBV7-2 to TRBJ2-3; D is undetermined. This CDR3 is 13 amino acids long. V lost 2 bases, J lost 2 bases, and 5 bases lay in between. Germline CDR1 is SGHTA and CDR2 is FQGNSA. The CDR3 reads CASSLLVTDTQYF. CDR3 DNA sequence: TGTGCCAGCAGCTTATTAGTCACAGATACGCAGTATTTT.

The CDR3 DNA is TGCGCCAGCAGCACCGGACACGGTGGGGCGGACGAGCAGTACTTC. Amino acids: CASSTGHGGADEQYF. The chain carries TRBV5-1 and TRBJ2-7; TRBD1 is a possible D gene (5 bases). V gave up 4 bases and J gave up 5 bases, with 19 bases separating them. Germline CDR1 SGHRS, CDR2 YFSETQ. This CDR3 spans 15 amino acids.

J is TRBJ1-2 and V is TRBV5-4; 7 nucleotides line up with TRBD1. The germline V gene has CDR1 SGHNT and CDR2 YYREEE (reference sequence). The CDR3 consists of 12 residues. Germline trimming cut 5 bases from V and 4 bases from J; bases unmatched to any gene: 2. The CDR3 protein is CASRQGTYGYTF. CDR3 nucleotides: TGTGCCAGCAGACAGGGGACCTATGGCTACACCTTC.

The CDR3 sequence: CASSELKGNPPVTDTQYF. For the CDR3, the DNA is TGCGCCAGCAGTGAATTAAAGGGAAACCCCCCAGTGACAGATACGCAGTATTTT. The chain uses TRBV10-2 and TRBJ2-3; D uncertain. Germline values: CDR1 WSHSY, CDR2 SAAADI. The CDR3 is 18 residues long. With 3 bases removed from V and 3 bases from J, the gap between germline ends came to 22 bases.

The chain uses TRBV28 and TRBJ2-2; D ambiguous. CDR1 and CDR2 (germline): MDHEN, SYDVKM. The ends were cut back, 6 bases at V and 0 bases at J, with 11 bases in the middle. This CDR3 comprises 15 residues. CDR3 bases: TGTGCCAGCAGCGCGGCAGTATCGAACACCGGGGAGCTGTTTTTT. Translated: CASSAAVSNTGELFF.

V and J are TRBV5-1 and TRBJ1-2; D is ambiguous. The V gene's germline CDR1 is SGHRS and CDR2 YFSETQ. The CDR3 is made up of 18 amino acids. The V end lost 2 bases, the J end lost 1 base, and 21 bases lay between the germline ends. CDR3 coding DNA: TGCGCCAGCAGCTTACGGGCAGTTGTAGCAGGCCTTAACTATGGCTACACCTTC. Translated: CASSLRAVVAGLNYGYTF.

This rearrangement joins TRBV14 to TRBJ2-5; the D gene is possibly TRBD1 (6 bases). Germline CDR1 reads SGHDN; CDR2 reads FVKESK. CDR3 length: 14 amino acids. V gave up 3 bases and J gave up 5 bases, with 13 bases separating them. CDR3 in amino acids: CASSQWTARETQYF. Written as DNA, the CDR3 is TGTGCCAGCAGCCAGTGGACAGCACGGGAGACCCAGTACTTC.

The chain recombines TRBV7-9 with TRBJ2-7; the D gene is possibly TRBD1 (6 bases). Trimming took off 1 base at V and 5 bases at J, with 18 bases between the two ends. The germline V gene encodes CDR1 SEHNR and CDR2 FQNEAQ (reference sequence). The CDR3 has 16 amino acids. This chain's CDR3 is CASSLERDIRFHEQYF. CDR3 coding DNA: TGTGCCAGCAGCTTAGAACGGGACATAAGATTCCACGAGCAGTACTTC.

The chain is built from TRBV7-9 and TRBJ2-7; D unclear. Per the germline V gene, CDR1 is SEHNR and CDR2 is FQNEAQ (reference sequence). This CDR3 contains 16 residues. V lost 4 bases, J lost 7 bases, and 23 bases lay in between. CDR3 region: CASSSPPPVPSFEQYF. The CDR3 coding sequence is TGTGCCAGCAGCTCCCCTCCTCCAGTCCCTTCTTTTGAGCAGTACTTC.

V usage is TRBV28 and J usage is TRBJ2-7; the D gene is possibly TRBD1 (8 bases). The V and J ends lost 5 bases and 3 bases respectively, with 20 bases between them. The CDR3 sequence is 16 residues long. Germline CDR1 is MDHEN and CDR2 is SYDVKM. The CDR3 reads CASSTNRGGLLYEQYF. The CDR3 region has the DNA TGTGCCAGCAGTACGAACAGGGGGGGGCTCCTCTACGAGCAGTACTTC.